This T cell receptor (beta chain) was recovered during a study of blood T cells in healthy people across ages. A J-beta primer mix and a sample-barcoded 5' primer were used in a second PCR of about 7 to 12 cycles. TCRdb reanalysed the 5' RACE reads using MiXCR and keeps one entry per CDR3 protein. The sample lists 1,800,000 or so distinct CDR3 sequences, about two fifths occurring once. Germline values: CDR1 KGHDR, CDR2 SFDVKD. V was pared by 4 bases and J by 4 bases, with 16 bases between. The CDR3 loop spans 16 amino acids. Details on this clonotype: The antigen is unknown.

Points from the study as a whole: Percentage of naive T cells showed a strong correlation with TCR beta diversity. The study could not conclusively compare naive and antigen-experienced cells, given its unsorted PBMCs.

This TCR was sampled from a human donor in good health. The J gene is TRBJ1-5, the V gene TRBV24-1; a possible D gene is TRBD1 (6 bases). The sample taken for sequencing was blood. CDR3: CATSDPGRGRNQPQHF. CDR3 nucleotide sequence: TGTGCCACCAGTGACCCTGGACGGGGGCGAAATCAGCCCCAGCATTTT.